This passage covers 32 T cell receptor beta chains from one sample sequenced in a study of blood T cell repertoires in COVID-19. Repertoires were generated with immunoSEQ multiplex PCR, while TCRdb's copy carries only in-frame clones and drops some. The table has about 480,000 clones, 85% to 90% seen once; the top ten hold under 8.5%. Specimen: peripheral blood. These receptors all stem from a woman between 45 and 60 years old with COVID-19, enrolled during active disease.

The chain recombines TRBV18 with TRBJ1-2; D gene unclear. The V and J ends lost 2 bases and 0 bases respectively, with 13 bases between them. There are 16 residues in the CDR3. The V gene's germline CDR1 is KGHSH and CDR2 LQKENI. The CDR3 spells CASSPALEAANYGYTF. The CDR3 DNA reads TGTGCCAGCTCACCAGCCCTAGAAGCAGCTAACTATGGCTACACCTTC.

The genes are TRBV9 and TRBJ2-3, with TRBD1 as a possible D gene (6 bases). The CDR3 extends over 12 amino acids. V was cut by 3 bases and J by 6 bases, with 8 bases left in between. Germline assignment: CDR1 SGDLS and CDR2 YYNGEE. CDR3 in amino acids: CASSAGVDTQYF. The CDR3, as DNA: TGTGCCAGCAGCGCAGGGGTGGATACGCAGTATTTT.

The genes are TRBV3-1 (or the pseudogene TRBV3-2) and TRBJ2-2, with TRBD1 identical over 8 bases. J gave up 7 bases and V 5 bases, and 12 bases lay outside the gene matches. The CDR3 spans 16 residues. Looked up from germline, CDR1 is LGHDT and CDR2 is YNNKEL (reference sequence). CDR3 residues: CASSSPGTGPSGELFF. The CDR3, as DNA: TGTGCCAGCAGCTCTCCCGGGACAGGCCCTAGCGGGGAGCTGTTTTTT.

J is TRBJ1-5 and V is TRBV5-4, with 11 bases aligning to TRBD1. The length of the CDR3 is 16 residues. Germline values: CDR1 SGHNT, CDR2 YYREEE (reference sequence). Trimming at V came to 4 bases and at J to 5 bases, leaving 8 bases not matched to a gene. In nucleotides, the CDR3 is TGTGCCAGCAGCGAAGGCGGGACAGGGGGGCATCAGCCCCAGCATTTT. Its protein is CASSEGGTGGHQPQHF.

CDR3 DNA: TGCGCCAGCAGCCAAGGGGGAAAAGGGGGCCAACAAAATCAGCCCCAGCATTTT. Amino acid sequence: CASSQGGKGGQQNQPQHF. V gene TRBV4-1 combines with J gene TRBJ1-5; TRBD1 aligns across 7 bases. Germline V gives CDR1 MGHRA, CDR2 YSYEKL. This CDR3 contains 18 residues. V lost 1 base to trimming and J lost 4 bases; unmatched junction nucleotides: 13.

The CDR3 coding sequence is TGTGCCTGGAGTGTACAGTACGAGCAGTACTTC. It is translated as CAWSVQYEQYF. The chain recombines TRBV30 with TRBJ2-7, with D hard to call. The CDR3 sequence is 11 residues long. The V gene lost 0 bases and the J gene lost 4 bases, with 4 bases spanning the gap. CDR1 and CDR2 (germline): GTSNPN, SVGIG (reference sequence).

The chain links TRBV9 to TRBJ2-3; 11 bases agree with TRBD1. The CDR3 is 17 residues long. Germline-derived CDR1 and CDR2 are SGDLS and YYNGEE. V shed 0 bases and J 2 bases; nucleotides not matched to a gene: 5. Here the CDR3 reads CASSVGDRGNPTDTQYF. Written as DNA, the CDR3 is TGTGCCAGCAGCGTAGGGGACAGGGGGAATCCCACAGATACGCAGTATTTT. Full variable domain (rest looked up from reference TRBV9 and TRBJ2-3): DSGVTQTPKHLITATGQRVTLRCSPRSGDLSVYWYQQSLDQGLQFLIQYYNGEERAKGNILERFSAQQFPDLHSELNLSSLELGDSALYFCASSVGDRGNPTDTQYFGPGTRLTVL.

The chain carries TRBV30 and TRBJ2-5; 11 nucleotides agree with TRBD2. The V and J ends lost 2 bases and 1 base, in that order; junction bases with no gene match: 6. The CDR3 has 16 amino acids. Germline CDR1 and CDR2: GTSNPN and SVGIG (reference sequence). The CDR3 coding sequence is TGTGCCTGGAGTCTAGGGCTAGCGGGGGGCCAAGAGACCCAGTACTTC. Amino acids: CAWSLGLAGGQETQYF.

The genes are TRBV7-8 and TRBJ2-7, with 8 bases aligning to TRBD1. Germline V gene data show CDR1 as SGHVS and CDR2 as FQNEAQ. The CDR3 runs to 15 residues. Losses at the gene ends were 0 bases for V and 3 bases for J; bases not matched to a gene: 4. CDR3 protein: CASSLAGQAFYEQYF. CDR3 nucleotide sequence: TGTGCCAGCAGCTTAGCGGGACAGGCTTTCTACGAGCAGTACTTC.

The CDR3 bases are TGTGCCAGCAATATCGACAGTTTCTATGGCTACACCTTC. It is translated as CASNIDSFYGYTF. The genes are TRBV28 and TRBJ1-2; D may be TRBD1 (5 bases). Trimming removed 7 bases from V and 4 bases from J, with 13 bases in between. Looked up from germline, CDR1 is MDHEN and CDR2 is SYDVKM. The CDR3 consists of 13 residues.

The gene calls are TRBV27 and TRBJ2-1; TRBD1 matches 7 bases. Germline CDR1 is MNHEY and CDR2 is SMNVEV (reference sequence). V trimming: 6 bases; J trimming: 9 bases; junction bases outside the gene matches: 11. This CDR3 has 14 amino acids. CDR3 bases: TGTGCCAGCAGAGAGGGGGCCGGATCGGGTGAGCAGTTCTTC. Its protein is CASREGAGSGEQFF.

This CDR3 reads CASSLASGGASGRNEQFF. CDR3 sequence (DNA): TGTGCCAGCAGCCTCGCTAGCGGGGGGGCTTCGGGTCGGAATGAGCAGTTCTTC. This rearrangement joins TRBV6-2 or TRBV6-3 to TRBJ2-1; 12 positions agree with TRBD2. V was clipped by 6 bases and J by 7 bases; unmatched bases: 16. The germline V gene encodes CDR1 MNHEY and CDR2 SVGEGT. The CDR3 has 18 residues.

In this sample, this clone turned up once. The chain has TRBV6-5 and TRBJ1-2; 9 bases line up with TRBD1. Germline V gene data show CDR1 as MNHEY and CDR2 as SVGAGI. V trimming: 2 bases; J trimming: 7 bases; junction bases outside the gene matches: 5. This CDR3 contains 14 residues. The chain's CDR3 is CASSYVRTGVGYTF. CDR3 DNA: TGTGCCAGCAGTTACGTCCGGACAGGGGTTGGCTACACCTTC.

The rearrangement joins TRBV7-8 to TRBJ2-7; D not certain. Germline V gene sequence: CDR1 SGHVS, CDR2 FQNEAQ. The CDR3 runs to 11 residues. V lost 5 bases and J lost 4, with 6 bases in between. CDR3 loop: CASSPGYEQYF. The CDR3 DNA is TGTGCCAGCAGCCCCGGGTACGAGCAGTACTTC.

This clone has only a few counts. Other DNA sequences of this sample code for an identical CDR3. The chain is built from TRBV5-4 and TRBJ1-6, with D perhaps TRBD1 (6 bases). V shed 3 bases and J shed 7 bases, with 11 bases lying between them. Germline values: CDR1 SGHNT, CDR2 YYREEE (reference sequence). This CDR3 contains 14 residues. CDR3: CASSSTGINSPLHF. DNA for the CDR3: TGTGCCAGCAGCTCTACAGGGATCAATTCACCCCTCCACTTT.

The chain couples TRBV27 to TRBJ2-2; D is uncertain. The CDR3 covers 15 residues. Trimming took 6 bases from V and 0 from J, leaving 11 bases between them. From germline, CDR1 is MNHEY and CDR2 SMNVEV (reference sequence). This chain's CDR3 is CASRATPANTGELFF. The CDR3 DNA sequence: TGTGCCAGCAGGGCAACGCCAGCGAACACCGGGGAGCTGTTTTTT.

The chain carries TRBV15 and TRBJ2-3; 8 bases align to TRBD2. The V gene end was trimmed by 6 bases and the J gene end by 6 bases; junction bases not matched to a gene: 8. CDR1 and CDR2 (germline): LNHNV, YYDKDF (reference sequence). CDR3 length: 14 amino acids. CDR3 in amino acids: CATSLERGSDTQYF. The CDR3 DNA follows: TGTGCCACCAGTTTAGAGCGGGGGTCGGATACGCAGTATTTT.

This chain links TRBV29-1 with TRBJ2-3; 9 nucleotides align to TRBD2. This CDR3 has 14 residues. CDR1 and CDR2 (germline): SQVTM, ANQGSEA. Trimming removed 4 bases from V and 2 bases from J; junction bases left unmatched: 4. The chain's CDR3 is CSVAAGGHTDTQYF. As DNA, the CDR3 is TGCAGCGTTGCGGCGGGGGGGCACACAGATACGCAGTATTTT.

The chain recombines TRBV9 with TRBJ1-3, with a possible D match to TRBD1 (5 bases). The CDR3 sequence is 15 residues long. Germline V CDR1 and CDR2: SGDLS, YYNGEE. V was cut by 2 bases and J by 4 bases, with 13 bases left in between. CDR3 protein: CASSVGGGWGNTIYF. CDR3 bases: TGTGCCAGCAGCGTCGGGGGAGGTTGGGGAAACACCATATATTTT.

The CDR3 DNA reads as TGTGCCAGCAGCTTAGTAGAAGCCGCGAACACCGGGGAGCTGTTTTTT. It yields the protein CASSLVEAANTGELFF. The chain has TRBV7-8 and TRBJ2-2; no reliable D call. The V end lost 1 base, the J end lost 0 bases, and 9 bases lay between the germline ends. The CDR3 runs to 16 residues. Germline V gene sequence: CDR1 SGHVS, CDR2 FQNEAQ.

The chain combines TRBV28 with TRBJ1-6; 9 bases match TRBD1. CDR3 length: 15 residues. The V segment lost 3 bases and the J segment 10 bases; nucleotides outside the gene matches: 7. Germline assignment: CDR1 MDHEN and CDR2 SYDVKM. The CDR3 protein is CASSLSGQGRSPLHF. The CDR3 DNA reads TGTGCCAGCAGTTTGTCTGGACAGGGGAGGTCACCCCTCCACTTT.

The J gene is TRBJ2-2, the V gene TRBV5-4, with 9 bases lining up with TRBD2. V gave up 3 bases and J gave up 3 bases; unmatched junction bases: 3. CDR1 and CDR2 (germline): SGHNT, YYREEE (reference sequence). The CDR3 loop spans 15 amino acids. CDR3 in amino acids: CASSYSGGYTGELFF. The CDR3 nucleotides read TGTGCCAGCAGCTATAGCGGGGGTTACACCGGGGAGCTGTTTTTT.

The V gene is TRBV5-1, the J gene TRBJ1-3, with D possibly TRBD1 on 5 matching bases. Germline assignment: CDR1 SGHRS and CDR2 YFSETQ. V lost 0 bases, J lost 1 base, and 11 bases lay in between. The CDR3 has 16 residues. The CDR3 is CASSLASGASGNTIYF. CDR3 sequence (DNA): TGCGCCAGCAGCTTGGCCTCTGGGGCTTCTGGAAACACCATATATTTT.

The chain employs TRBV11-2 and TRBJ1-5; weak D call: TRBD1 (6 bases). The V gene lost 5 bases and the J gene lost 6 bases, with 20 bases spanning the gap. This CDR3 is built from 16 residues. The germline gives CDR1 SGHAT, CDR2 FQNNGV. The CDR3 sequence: CASSPGRGGGPQPQHF. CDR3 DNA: TGTGCCAGCAGCCCGGGGAGGGGGGGAGGCCCTCAGCCCCAGCATTTT.

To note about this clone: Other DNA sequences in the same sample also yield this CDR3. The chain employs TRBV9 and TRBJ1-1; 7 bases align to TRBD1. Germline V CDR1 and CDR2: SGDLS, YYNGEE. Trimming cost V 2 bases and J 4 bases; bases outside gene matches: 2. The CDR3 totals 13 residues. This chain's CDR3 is CASSVPGGTEAFF. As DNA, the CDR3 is TGTGCCAGCAGCGTCCCAGGGGGCACTGAAGCTTTCTTT. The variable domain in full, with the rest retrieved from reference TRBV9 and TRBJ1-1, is DSGVTQTPKHLITATGQRVTLRCSPRSGDLSVYWYQQSLDQGLQFLIQYYNGEERAKGNILERFSAQQFPDLHSELNLSSLELGDSALYFCASSVPGGTEAFFGQGTRLTVV.

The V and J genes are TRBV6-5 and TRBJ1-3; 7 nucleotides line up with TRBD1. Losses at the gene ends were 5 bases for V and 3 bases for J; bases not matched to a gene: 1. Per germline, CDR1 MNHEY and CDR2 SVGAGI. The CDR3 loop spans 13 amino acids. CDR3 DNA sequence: TGTGCCAGCAGTCGGGACAGTGGAAACACCATATATTTT. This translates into CASSRDSGNTIYF.

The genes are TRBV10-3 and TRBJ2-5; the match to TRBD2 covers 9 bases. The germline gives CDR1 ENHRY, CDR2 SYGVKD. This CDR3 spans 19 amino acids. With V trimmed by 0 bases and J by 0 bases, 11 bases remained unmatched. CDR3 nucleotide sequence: TGTGCCATCAGTGAGTCAACGAGCGGGGGGTTCCAACACCAAGAGACCCAGTACTTC. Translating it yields CAISESTSGGFQHQETQYF.

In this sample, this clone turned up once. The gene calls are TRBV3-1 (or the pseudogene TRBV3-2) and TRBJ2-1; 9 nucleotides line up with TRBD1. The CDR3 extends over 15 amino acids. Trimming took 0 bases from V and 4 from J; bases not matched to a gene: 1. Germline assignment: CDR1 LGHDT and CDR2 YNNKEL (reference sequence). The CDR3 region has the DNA TGTGCCAGCAGCCAAGAGGGACAGGGTTACAATGAGCAGTTCTTC. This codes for CASSQEGQGYNEQFF.

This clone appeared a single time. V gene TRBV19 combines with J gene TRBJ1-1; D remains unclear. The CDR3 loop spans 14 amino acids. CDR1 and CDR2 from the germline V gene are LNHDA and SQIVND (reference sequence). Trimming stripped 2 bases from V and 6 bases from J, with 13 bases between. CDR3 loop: CASSIQPSRAEAFF. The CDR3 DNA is TGTGCCAGTAGTATACAACCCTCCCGGGCTGAAGCTTTCTTT.

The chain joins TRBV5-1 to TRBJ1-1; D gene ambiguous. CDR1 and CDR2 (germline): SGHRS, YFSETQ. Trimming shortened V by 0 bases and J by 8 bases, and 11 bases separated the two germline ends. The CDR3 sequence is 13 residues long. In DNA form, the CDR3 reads TGCGCCAGCAGCTTGGCCTCACACCCAGAAGCTTTCTTT. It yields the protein CASSLASHPEAFF.

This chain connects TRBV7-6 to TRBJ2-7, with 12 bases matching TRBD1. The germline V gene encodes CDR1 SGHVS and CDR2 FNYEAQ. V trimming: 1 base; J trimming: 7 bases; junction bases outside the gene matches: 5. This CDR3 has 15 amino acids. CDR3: CASSLVGQGAREQYF. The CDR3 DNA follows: TGTGCCAGCAGCTTAGTGGGACAGGGGGCACGGGAGCAGTACTTC.

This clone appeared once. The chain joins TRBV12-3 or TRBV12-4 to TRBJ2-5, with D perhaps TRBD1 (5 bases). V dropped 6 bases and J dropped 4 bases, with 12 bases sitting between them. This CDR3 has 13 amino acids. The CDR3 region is CASRQGSRETQYF. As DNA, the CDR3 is TGTGCCAGCAGGCAGGGTTCGCGAGAGACCCAGTACTTC.